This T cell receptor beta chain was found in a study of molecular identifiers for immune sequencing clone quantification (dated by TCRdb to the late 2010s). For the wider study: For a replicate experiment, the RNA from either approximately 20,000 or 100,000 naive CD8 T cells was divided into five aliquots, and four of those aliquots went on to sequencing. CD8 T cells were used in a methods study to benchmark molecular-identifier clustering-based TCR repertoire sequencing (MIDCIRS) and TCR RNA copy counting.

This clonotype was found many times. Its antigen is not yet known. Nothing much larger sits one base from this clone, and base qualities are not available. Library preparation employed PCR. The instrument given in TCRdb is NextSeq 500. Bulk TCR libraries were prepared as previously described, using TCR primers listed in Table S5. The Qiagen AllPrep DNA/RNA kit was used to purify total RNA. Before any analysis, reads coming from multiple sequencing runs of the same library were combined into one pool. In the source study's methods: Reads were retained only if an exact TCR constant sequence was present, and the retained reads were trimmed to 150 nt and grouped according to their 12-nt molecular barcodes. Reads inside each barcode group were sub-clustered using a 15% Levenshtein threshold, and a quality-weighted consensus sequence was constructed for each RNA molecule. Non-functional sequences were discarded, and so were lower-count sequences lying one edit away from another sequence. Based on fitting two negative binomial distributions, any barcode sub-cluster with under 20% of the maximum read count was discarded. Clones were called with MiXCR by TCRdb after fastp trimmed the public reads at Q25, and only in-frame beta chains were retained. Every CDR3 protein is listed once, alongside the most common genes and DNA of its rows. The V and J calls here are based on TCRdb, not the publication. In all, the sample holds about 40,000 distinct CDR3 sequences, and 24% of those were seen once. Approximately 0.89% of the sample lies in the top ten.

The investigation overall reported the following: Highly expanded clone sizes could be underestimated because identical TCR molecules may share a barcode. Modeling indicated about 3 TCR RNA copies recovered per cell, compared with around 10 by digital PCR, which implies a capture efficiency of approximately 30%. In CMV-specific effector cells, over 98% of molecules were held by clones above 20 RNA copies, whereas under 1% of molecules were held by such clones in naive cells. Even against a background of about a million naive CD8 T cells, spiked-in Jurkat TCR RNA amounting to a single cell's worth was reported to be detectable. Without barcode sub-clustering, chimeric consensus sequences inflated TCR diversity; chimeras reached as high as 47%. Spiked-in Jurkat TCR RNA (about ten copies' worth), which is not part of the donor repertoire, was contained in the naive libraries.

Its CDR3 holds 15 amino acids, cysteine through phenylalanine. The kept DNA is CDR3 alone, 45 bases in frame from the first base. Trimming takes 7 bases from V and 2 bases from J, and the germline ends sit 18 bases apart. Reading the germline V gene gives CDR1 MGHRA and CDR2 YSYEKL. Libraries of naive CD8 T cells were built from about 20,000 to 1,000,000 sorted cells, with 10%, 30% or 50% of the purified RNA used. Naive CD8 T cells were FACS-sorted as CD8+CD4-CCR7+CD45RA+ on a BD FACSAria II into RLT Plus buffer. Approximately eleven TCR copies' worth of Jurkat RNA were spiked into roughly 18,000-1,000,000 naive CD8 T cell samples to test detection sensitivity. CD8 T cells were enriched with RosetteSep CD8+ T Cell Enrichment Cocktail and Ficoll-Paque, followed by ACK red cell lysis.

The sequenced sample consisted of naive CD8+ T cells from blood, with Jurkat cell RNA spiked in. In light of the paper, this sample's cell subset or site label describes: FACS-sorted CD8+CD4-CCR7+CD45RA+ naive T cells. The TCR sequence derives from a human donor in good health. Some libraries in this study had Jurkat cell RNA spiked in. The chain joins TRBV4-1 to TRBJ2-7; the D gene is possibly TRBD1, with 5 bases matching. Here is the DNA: TGCGCCAGCACCCTCGGGCCGACAGCGACCTACGAGCAGTACTTC. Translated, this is CASTLGPTATYEQYF.